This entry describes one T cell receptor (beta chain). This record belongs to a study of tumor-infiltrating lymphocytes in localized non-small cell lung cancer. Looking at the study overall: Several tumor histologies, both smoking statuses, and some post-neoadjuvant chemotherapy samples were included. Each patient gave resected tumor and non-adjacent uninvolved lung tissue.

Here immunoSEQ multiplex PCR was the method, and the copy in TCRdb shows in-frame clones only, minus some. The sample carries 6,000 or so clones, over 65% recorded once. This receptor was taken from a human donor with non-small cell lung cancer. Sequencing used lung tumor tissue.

This CDR3 is CASSFGGGGADTQYF. In DNA form, the CDR3 reads TGCGCCAGCAGCTTTGGTGGCGGGGGGGCAGATACGCAGTATTTT. This sequence joins TRBV5-1 and TRBJ2-3, with TRBD2 matching 9 bases. V lost 2 bases, J lost 4 bases, and 5 bases stayed unmatched. The germline CDR1 and CDR2 sequences are SGHRS and YFSETQ. This CDR3 is built from 15 residues.